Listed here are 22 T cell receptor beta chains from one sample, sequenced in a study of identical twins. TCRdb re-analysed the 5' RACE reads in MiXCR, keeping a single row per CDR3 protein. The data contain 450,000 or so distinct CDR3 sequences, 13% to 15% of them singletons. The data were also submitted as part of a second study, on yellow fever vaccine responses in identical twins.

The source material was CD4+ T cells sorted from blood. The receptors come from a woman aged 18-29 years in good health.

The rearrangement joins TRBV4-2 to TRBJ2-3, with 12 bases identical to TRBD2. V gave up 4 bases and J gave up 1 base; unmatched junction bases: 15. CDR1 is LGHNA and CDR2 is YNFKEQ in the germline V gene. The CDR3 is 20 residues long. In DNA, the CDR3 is TGTGCCAGCAGCCTTCTCAGGGCGGCTAGCGGGGGGGTCGGCACAGATACGCAGTATTTT. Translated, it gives CASSLLRAASGGVGTDTQYF.

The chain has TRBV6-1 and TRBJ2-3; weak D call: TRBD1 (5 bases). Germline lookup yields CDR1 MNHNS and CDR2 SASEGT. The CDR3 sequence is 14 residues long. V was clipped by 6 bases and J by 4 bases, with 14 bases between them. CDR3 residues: CASSITGSADTQYF. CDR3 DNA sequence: TGTGCCAGCAGCATAACAGGATCCGCAGATACGCAGTATTTT.

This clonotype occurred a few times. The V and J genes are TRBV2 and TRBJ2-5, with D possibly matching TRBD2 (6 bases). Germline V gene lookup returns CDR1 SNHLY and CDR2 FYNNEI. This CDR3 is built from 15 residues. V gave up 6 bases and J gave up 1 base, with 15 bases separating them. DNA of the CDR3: TGTGCCAGCAGGGTGGAGGGCATGAGCCAAGAGACCCAGTACTTC. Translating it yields CASRVEGMSQETQYF.

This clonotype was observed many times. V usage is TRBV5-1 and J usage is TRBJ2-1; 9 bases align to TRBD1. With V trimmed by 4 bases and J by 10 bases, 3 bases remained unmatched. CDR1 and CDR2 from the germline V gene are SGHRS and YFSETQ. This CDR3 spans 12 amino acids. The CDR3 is CASSEQGAEQFF. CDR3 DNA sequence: TGCGCCAGCAGCGAACAGGGGGCGGAGCAGTTCTTC.

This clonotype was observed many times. This chain's CDR3 is CASSSFRAGGSDQPQHF. The CDR3 DNA is TGTGCCAGCAGTTCTTTCCGGGCAGGGGGGTCAGATCAGCCCCAGCATTTT. This chain connects TRBV12-3 or TRBV12-4 to TRBJ1-5, with 7 bases fitting TRBD1. CDR3 length equals 17 residues. V dropped 4 bases and J dropped 5; count of bases not matched to a gene: 14.

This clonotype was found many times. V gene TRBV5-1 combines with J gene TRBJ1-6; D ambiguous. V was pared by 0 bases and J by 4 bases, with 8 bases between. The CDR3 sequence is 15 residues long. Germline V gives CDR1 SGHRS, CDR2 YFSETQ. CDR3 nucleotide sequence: TGCGCCAGCAGCTTGGCAGGAGGATATAATTCACCCCTCCACTTT. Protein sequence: CASSLAGGYNSPLHF. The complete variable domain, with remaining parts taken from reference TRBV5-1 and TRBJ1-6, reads KAGVTQTPRYLIKTRGQQVTLSCSPISGHRSVSWYQQTPGQGLQFLFEYFSETQRNKGNFPGRFSGRQFSNSRSEMNVSTLELGDSALYLCASSLAGGYNSPLHFGNGTRLTVT.

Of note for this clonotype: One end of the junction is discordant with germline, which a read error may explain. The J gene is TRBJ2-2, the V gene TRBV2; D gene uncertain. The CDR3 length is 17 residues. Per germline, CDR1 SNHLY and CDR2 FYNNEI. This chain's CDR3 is CTSCLLGLGLNPGELFF. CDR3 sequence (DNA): TGTACCAGCTGCCTCCTCGGGTTGGGTTTGAACCCCGGGGAGCTGTTTTTT.

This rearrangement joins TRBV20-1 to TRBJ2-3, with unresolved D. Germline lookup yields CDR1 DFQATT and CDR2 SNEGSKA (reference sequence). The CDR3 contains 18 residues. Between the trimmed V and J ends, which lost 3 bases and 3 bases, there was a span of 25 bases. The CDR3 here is CSASSNKMTPAQTDTQYF. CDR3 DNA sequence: TGCAGTGCTAGCAGCAACAAAATGACTCCCGCACAAACAGATACGCAGTATTTT.

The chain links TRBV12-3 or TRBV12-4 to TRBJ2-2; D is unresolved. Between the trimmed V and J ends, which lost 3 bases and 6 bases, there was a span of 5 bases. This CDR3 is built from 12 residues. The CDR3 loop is CASSFKPGELFF. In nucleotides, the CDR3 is TGTGCCAGCAGTTTTAAACCCGGGGAGCTGTTTTTT.

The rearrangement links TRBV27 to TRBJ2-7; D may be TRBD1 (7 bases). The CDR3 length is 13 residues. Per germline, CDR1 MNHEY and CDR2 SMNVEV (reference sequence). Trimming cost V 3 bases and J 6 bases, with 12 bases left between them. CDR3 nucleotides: TGTGCCAGCAGTTTCAGGGGGGTGGGCGAGCAGTACTTC. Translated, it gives CASSFRGVGEQYF.

CDR3 sequence reads: CASSLGGIGRANEQFF. The CDR3 nucleotides read TGCGCCAGCAGCTTGGGAGGGATTGGCAGGGCGAATGAGCAGTTCTTC. The chain couples TRBV5-1 to TRBJ2-1; D may correspond to TRBD1 or TRBD2 (5 bases each). The germline V gene encodes CDR1 SGHRS and CDR2 YFSETQ. The V end lost 0 bases, the J end lost 7 bases, and 17 bases lay between the germline ends. The CDR3 contains 16 residues.

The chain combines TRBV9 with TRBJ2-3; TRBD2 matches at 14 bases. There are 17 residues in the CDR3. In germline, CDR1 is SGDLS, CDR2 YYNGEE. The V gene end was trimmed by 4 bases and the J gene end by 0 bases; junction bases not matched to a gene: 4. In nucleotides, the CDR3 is TGTGCCAGCAGCCCGGGACTAGCGGGAGTAAGCACAGATACGCAGTATTTT. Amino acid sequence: CASSPGLAGVSTDTQYF.

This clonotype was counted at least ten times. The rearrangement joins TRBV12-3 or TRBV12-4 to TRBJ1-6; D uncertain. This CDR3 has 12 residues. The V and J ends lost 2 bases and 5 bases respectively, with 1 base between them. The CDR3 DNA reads TGTGCCAGCAGTTTAAATAATTCACCCCTCCACTTT. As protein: CASSLNNSPLHF.

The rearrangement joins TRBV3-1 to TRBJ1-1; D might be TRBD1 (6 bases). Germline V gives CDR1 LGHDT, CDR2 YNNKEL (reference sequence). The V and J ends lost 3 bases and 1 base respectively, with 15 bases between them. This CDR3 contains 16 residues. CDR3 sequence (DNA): TGTGCCAGCAGCCAGTACAGGGAAAGGGGGAACACTGAAGCTTTCTTT. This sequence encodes CASSQYRERGNTEAFF.

This chain's CDR3 is CASSFVAGGGYEQYF. CDR3 bases: TGTGCCAGCAGCTTTGTGGCGGGAGGCGGCTACGAGCAGTACTTC. The chain carries TRBV11-2 and TRBJ2-7, with 8 nucleotides matching TRBD2. From germline, CDR1 is SGHAT and CDR2 FQNNGV. The CDR3 covers 15 residues. Trimming cost V 3 bases and J 3 bases; bases outside gene matches: 7.

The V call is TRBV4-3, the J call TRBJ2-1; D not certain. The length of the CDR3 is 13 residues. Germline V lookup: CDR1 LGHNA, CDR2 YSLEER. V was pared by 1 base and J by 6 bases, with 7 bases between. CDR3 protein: CASSQVQRNEQFF. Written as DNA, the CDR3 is TGCGCCAGCAGCCAAGTTCAACGCAATGAGCAGTTCTTC.

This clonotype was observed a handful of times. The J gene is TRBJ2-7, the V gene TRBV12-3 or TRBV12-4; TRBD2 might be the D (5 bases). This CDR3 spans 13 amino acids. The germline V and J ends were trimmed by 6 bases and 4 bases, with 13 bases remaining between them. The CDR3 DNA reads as TGTGCCAGCAGCGACTACCTAGGGTACGAGCAGTACTTC. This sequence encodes CASSDYLGYEQYF.

CDR3 DNA sequence: TGTGCCAGCAGTTCCGATATATGGACAGGGCCCACAGATACGCAGTATTTT. Protein sequence: CASSSDIWTGPTDTQYF. The chain employs TRBV6-5 and TRBJ2-3; 8 nucleotides agree with TRBD1. V was pared by 4 bases and J by 2 bases, with 11 bases of the junction left unmatched. CDR1 MNHEY and CDR2 SVGAGI come from the germline V gene. This CDR3 region has 17 residues.

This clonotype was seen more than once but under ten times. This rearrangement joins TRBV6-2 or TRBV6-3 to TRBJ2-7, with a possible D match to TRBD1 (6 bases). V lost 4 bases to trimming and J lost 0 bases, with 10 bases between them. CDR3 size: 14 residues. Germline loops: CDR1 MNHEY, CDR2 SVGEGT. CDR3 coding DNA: TGTGCCAGCAGTTCACAGGGATACTCCTACGAGCAGTACTTC. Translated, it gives CASSSQGYSYEQYF.

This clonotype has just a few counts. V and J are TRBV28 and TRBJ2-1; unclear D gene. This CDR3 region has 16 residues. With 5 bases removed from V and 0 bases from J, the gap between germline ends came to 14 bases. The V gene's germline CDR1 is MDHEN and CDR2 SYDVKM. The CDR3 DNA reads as TGTGCCAGCAGTCCAGGAGCGCCCCTCTCCTACAATGAGCAGTTCTTC. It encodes CASSPGAPLSYNEQFF.

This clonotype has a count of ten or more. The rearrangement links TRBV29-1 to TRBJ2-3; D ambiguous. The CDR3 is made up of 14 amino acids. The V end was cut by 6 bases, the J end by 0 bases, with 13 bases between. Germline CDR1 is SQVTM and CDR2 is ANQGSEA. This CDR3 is CSVLLWGSTDTQYF. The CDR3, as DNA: TGCAGCGTCCTCCTTTGGGGAAGCACAGATACGCAGTATTTT.

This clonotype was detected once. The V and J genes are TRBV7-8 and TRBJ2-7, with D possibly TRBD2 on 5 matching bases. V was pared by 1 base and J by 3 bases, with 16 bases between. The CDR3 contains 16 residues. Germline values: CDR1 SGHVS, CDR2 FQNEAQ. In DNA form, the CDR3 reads TGTGCCAGCAGCTTAGGCACATCGACTACCTACTACGAGCAGTACTTC. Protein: CASSLGTSTTYYEQYF.